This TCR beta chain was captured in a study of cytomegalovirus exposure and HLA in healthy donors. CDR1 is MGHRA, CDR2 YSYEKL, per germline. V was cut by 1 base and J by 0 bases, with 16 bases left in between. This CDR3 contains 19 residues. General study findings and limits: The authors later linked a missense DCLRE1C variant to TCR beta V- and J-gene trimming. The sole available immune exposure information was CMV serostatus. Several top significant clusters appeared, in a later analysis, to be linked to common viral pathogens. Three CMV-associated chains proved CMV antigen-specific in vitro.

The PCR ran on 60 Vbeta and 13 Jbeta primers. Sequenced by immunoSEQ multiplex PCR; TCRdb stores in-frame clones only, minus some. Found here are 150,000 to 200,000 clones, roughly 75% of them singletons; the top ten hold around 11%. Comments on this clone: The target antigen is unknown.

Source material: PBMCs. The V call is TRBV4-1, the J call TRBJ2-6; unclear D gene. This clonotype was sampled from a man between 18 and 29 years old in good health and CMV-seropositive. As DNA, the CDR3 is TGCGCCAGCAGCCAAGGATCGGGTGCTGCCGTCTCTGGGGCCAACGTCCTGACTTTC. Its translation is CASSQGSGAAVSGANVLTF.